This T cell receptor beta chain comes out of a study of cytomegalovirus exposure and HLA in healthy donors. Sequencing used immunoSEQ multiplex PCR; TCRdb keeps in-frame clones, though not all of them. The top ten hold approximately 2.2% of the sample, which has 150,000 or so clones, more than 70% seen once. In this sample, this clone turned up a few times. Its specificity is not known. General study points: The majority of TCR sequences were rare, yet some public TCRs appeared in many donors. The authors confirmed in vitro that three CMV-associated chains were specific for CMV antigens. Within the 90 to 150 validation repertoires, first-cohort TCR clusters tended to co-occur, according to a later analysis. Published work reported that the classifier diagnosed cytomegalovirus status with high specificity and sensitivity.

The specimen was PBMCs. The clonotype originates from a human donor in good health.

Here the CDR3 DNA reads TGTGCCAGCACAATCGCCGGACTAGCGGGATCTGATGAGCAGTTCTTC. Its translation: CASTIAGLAGSDEQFF. V usage is TRBV27 and J usage is TRBJ2-1; 12 positions match TRBD2. Germline loops: CDR1 MNHEY, CDR2 SMNVEV (reference sequence). This CDR3 is built from 16 residues. J gave up 8 bases and V 7 bases, and 12 bases lay outside the gene matches.